This TCR beta chain was profiled in a study of T cell repertoires in cytomegalovirus infection. TCRdb redid the calling of the reads with MiXCR, one entry per CDR3 protein. The profile shows over 85,000 distinct CDR3 sequences, approximately 16% of them singletons. Germline-derived CDR1 and CDR2 are SGHDT and YYEEEE. V lost 0 bases to trimming and J lost 2 bases, with 15 bases between them. The CDR3 is 18 amino acids. This clonotype has a count of ten or more. Sequenced material: PBMCs. V usage is TRBV5-6 and J usage is TRBJ2-6; no clear D. The TCR originated in a human donor in good health (CMV status not recorded). Some clones in this sample may be carry-over from other donors' samples. CDR3 sequence reads: CASSLAGRRFPGANVLTF. CDR3 sequence (DNA): TGTGCCAGCAGCTTGGCGGGCAGACGGTTCCCTGGGGCCAACGTCCTGACTTTC. Full variable domain (outside the CDR3, taken from reference TRBV5-6 and TRBJ2-6): DAGVTQSPTHLIKTRGQQVTLRCSPKSGHDTVSWYQQALGQGPQFIFQYYEEEERQRGNFPDRFSGHQFPNYSSELNVNALLLGDSALYLCASSLAGRRFPGANVLTFGAGSRLTVL.